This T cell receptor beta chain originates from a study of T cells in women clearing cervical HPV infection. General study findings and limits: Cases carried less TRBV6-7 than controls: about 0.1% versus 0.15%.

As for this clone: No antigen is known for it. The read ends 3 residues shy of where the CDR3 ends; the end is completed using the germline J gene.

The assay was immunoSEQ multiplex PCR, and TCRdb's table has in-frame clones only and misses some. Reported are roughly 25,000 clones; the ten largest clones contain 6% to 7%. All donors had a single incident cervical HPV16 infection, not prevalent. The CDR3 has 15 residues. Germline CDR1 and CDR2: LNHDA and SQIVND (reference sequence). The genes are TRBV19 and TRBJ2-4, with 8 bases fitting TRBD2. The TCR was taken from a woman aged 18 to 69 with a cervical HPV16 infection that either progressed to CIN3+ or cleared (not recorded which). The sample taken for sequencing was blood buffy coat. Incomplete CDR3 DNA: TGTGCCAGTACCGCTGCGGGACTAGGCGGAGAGACT. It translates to CASTAAGLGGET. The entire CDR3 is CASTAAGLGGETQYF.